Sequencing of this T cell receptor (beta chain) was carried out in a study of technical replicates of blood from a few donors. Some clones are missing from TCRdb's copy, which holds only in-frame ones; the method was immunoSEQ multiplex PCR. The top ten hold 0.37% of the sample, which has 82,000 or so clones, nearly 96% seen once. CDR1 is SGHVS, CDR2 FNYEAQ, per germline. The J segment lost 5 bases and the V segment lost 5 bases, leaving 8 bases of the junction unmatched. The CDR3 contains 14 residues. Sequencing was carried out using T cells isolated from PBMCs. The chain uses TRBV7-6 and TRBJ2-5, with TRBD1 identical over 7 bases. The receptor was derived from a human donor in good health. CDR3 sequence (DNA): TGTGCCAGCAGCCCATTAGGGGGCCGCGAGACCCAGTACTTC. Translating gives CASSPLGGRETQYF.